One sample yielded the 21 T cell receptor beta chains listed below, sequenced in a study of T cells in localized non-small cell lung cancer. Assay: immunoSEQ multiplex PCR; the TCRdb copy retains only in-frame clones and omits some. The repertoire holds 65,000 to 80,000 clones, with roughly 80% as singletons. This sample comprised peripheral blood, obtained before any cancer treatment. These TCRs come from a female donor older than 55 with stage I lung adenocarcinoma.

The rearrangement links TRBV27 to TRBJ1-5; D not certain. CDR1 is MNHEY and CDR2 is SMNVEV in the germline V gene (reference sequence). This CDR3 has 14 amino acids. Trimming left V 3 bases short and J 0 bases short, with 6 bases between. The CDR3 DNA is TGTGCCAGCAGTTTCACAGTTAGCAATCAGCCCCAGCATTTT. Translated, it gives CASSFTVSNQPQHF.

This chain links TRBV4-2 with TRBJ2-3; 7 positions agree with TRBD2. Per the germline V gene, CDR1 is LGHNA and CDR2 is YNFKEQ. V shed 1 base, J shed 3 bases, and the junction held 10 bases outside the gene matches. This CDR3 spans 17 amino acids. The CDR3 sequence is CASSQGGGSGPTDTQYF. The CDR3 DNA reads TGTGCCAGCAGCCAAGGGGGAGGGAGCGGGCCGACAGATACGCAGTATTTT.

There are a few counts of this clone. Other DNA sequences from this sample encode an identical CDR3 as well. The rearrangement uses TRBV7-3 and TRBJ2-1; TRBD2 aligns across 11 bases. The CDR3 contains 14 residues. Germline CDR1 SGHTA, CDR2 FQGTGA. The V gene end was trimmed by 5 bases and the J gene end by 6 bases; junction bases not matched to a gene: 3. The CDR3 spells CASSLSGGANEQFF. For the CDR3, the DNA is TGTGCCAGCAGCCTTAGCGGGGGGGCCAATGAGCAGTTCTTC.

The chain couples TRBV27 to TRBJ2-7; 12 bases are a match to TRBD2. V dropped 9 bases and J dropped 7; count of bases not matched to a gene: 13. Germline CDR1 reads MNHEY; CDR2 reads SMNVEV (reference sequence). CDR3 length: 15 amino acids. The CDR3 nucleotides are TGTGCCAGTACCGTCCTAGCGGGAGGGCCAGGGGAGCAGTACTTC. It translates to CASTVLAGGPGEQYF.

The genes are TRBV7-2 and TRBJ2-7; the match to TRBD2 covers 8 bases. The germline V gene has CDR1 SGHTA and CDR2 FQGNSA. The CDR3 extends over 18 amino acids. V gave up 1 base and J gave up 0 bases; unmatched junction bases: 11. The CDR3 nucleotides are TGTGCCAGCAGCTTAGATGGCATTACTAGCGGAGGCTCCTACGAGCAGTACTTC. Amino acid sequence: CASSLDGITSGGSYEQYF.

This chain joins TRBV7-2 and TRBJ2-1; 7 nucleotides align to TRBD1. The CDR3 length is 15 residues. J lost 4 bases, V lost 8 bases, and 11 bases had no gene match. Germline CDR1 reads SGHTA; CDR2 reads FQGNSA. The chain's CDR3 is CASLRTGDSYNEQFF. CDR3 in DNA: TGTGCCAGCCTAAGGACAGGCGATTCATACAATGAGCAGTTCTTC.

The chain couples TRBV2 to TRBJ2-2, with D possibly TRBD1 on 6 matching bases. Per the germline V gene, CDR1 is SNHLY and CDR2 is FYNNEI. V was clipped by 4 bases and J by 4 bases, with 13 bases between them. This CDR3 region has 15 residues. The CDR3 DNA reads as TGTGCCAGCAGTGGAGGTCTAGGGGGCACCGGGGAGCTGTTTTTT. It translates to CASSGGLGGTGELFF.

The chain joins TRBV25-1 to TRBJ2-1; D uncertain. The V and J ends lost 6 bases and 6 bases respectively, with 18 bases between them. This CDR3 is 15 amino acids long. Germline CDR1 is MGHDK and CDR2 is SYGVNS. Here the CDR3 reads CASSPAGRLINEQFF. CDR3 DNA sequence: TGTGCCAGCAGCCCAGCAGGACGGTTGATCAATGAGCAGTTCTTC.

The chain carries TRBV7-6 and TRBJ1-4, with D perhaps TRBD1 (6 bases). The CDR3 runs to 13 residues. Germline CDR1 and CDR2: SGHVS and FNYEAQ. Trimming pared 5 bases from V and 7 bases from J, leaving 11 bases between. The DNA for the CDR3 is TGTGCCAGCAGCCAGGGGAGGGTTGAAAAACTGTTTTTT. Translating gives CASSQGRVEKLFF.

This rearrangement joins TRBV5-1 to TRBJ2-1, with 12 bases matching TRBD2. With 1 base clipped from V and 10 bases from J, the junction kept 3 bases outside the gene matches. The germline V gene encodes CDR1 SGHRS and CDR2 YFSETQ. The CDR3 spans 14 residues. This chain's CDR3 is CASSLTSGGTEQFF. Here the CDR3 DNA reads TGCGCCAGCAGCTTGACTAGCGGGGGGACAGAGCAGTTCTTC.

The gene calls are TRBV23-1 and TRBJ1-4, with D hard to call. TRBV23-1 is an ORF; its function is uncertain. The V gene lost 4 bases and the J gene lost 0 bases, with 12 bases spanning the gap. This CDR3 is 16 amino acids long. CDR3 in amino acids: CASSLSFPATNEKLFF. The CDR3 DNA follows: TGCGCCAGCAGTCTTTCATTTCCAGCAACTAATGAAAAACTGTTTTTT.

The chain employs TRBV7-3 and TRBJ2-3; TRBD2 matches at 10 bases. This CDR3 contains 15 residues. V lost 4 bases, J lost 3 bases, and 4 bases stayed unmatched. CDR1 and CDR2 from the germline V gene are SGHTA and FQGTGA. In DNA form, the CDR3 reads TGTGCCAGCAGCTACCCTAGCGGGAGAACAGATACGCAGTATTTT. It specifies CASSYPSGRTDTQYF.

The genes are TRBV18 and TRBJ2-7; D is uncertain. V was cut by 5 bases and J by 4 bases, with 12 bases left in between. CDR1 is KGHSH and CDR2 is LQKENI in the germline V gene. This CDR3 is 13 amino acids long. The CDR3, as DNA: TGTGCCAGCTCAGCGACACCTTCGTACGAGCAGTACTTC. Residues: CASSATPSYEQYF.

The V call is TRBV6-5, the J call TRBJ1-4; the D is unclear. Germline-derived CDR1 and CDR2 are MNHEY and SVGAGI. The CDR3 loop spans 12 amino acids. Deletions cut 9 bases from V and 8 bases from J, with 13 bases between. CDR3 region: CASGPRREKLFF. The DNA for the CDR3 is TGTGCCAGTGGGCCCCGGAGGGAAAAACTGTTTTTT.

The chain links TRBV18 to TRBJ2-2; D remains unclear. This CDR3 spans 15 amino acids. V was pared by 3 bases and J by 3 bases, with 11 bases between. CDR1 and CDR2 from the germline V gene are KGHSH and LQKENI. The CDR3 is CASSPRRVHTGELFF. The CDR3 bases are TGTGCCAGCTCACCCCGAAGAGTGCACACCGGGGAGCTGTTTTTT.

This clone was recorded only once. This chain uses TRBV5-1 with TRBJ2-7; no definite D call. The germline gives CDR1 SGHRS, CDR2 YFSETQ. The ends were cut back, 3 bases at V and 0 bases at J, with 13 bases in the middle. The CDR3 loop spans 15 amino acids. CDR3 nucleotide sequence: TGCGCCAGCAGCTGGAGAACGCGCAGCTCCTACGAGCAGTACTTC. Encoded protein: CASSWRTRSSYEQYF. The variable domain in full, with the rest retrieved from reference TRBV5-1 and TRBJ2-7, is KAGVTQTPRYLIKTRGQQVTLSCSPISGHRSVSWYQQTPGQGLQFLFEYFSETQRNKGNFPGRFSGRQFSNSRSEMNVSTLELGDSALYLCASSWRTRSSYEQYFGPGTRLTVT.

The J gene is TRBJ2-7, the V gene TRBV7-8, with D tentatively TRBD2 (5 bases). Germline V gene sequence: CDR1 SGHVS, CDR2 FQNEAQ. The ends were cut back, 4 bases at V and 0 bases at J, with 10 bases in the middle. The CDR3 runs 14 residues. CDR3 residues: CASSSRLPSYEQYF. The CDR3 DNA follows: TGTGCCAGCAGCTCGAGACTACCCTCCTACGAGCAGTACTTC.

CDR3 nucleotide sequence: TGTGCCAGCGGTAGCGGGTTCCTCGGAAACACCATATATTTT. It yields the protein CASGSGFLGNTIYF. The V gene is TRBV6-1, the J gene TRBJ1-3; D ambiguous. The germline V gene has CDR1 MNHNS and CDR2 SASEGT. The CDR3 sequence is 14 residues long. Trimming cost V 8 bases and J 4 bases, with 15 bases left between them.

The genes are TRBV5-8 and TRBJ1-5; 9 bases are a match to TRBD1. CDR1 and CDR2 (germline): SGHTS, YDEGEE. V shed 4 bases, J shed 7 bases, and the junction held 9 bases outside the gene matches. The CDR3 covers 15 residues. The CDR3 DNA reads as TGTGCCAGCAGCGGGGGGACAGGGCGAGGGCAGCCCCAGCATTTT. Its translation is CASSGGTGRGQPQHF.

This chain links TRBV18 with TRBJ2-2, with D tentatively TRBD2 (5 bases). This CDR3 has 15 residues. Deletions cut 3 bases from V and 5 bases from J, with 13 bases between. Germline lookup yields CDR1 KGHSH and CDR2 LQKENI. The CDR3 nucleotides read TGTGCCAGCTCACCGGGCGGCGGACTTACCGGGGAGCTGTTTTTT. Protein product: CASSPGGGLTGELFF.

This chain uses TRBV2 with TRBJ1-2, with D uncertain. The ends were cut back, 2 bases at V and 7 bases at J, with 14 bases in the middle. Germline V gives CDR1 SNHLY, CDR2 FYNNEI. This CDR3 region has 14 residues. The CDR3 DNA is TGTGCCAGCAGTGAATACGGGGATGCAGGTGGCTACACCTTC. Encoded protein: CASSEYGDAGGYTF. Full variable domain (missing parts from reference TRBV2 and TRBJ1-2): EPEVTQTPSHQVTQMGQEVILRCVPISNHLYFYWYRQILGQKVEFLVSFYNNEISEKSEIFDDQFSVERPDGSNFTLKIRSTKLEDSAMYFCASSEYGDAGGYTFGSGTRLTVV.